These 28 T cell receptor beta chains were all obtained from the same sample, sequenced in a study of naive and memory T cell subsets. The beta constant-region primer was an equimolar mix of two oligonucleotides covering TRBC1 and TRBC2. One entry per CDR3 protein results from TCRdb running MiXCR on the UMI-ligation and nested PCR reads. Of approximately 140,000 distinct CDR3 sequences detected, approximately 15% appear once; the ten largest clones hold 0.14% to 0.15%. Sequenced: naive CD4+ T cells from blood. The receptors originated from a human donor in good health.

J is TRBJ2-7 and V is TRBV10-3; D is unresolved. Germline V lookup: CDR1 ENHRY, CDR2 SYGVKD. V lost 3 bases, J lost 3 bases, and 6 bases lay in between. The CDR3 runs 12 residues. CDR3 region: CAISDRDYEQYF. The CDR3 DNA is TGTGCCATCAGTGATAGGGACTACGAGCAGTACTTC.

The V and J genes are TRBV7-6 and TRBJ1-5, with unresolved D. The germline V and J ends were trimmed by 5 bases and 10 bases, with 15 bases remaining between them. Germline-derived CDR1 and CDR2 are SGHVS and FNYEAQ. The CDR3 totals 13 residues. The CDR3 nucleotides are TGTGCCAGCAGCCAAGGACTGGGTGAACCCCAGCATTTT. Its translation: CASSQGLGEPQHF.

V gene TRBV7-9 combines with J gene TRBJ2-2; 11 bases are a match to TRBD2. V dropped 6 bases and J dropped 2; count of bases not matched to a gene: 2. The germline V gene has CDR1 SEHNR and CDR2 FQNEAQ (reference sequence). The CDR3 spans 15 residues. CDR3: CASRLAGDNTGELFF. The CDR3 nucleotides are TGTGCCAGCAGACTAGCGGGAGATAACACCGGGGAGCTGTTTTTT.

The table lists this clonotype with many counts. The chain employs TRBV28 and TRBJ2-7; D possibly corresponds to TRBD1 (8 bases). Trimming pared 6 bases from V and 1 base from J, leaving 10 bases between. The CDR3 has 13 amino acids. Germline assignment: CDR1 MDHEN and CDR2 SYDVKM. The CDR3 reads CASRQGGSYEQYF. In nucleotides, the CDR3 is TGTGCCAGCAGACAGGGGGGGTCCTACGAGCAGTACTTC.

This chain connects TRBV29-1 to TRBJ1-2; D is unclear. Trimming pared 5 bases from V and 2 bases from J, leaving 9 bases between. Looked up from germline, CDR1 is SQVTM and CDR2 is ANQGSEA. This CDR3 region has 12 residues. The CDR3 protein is CSVLVGNYGYTF. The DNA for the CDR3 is TGCAGCGTTCTTGTAGGGAACTATGGCTACACCTTC.

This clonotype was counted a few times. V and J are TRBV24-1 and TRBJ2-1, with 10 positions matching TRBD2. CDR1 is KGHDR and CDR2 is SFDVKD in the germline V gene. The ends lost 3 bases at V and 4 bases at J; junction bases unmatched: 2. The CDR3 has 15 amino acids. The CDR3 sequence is CATSDGTSDYNEQFF. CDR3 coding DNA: TGTGCCACCAGTGATGGGACTAGCGATTACAATGAGCAGTTCTTC.

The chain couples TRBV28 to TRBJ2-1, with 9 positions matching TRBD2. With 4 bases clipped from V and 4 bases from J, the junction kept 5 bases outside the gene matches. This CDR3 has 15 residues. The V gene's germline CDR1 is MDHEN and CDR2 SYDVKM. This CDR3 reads CASSSAGGSYNEQFF. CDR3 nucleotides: TGTGCCAGCAGTTCAGCGGGAGGTTCGTACAATGAGCAGTTCTTC.

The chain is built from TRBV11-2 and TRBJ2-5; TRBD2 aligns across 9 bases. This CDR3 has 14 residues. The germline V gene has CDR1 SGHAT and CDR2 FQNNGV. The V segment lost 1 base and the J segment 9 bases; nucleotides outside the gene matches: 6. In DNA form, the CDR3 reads TGTGCCAGCAGCTTAGGTTCTAGCGGGACAGCCCAGTACTTC. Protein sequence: CASSLGSSGTAQYF.

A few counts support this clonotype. CDR3 sequence: CASSLKGRFNTGELFF. The CDR3 DNA is TGTGCCAGCAGCTTGAAGGGACGCTTCAACACCGGGGAGCTGTTTTTT. V gene TRBV7-9 combines with J gene TRBJ2-2; D tentatively reads TRBD1 or TRBD2 (5 bases each). The V gene lost 3 bases and the J gene lost 2 bases, with 13 bases spanning the gap. This CDR3 has 16 amino acids. Germline CDR1 and CDR2: SEHNR and FQNEAQ (reference sequence).

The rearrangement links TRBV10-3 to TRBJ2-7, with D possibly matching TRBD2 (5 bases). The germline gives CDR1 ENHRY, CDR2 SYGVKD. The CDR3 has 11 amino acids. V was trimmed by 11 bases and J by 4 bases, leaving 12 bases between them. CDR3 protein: CASEGVYEQYF. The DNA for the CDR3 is TGTGCCTCAGAGGGAGTGTACGAGCAGTACTTC.

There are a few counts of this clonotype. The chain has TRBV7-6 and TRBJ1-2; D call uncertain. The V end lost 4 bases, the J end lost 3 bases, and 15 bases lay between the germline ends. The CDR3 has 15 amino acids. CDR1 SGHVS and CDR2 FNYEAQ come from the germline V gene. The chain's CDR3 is CASSCPGGSHYGYTF. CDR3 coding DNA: TGTGCCAGCAGCTGCCCGGGTGGCAGCCACTATGGCTACACCTTC.

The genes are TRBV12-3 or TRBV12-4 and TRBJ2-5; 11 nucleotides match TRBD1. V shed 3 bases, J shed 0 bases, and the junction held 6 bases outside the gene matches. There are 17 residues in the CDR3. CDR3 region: CASSLRTGGANQETQYF. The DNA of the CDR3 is TGTGCCAGCAGTTTGCGGACAGGGGGCGCGAACCAAGAGACCCAGTACTTC.

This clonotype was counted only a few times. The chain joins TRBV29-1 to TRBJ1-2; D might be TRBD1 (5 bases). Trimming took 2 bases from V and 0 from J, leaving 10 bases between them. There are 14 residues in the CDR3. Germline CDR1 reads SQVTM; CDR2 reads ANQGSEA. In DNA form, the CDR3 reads TGCAGCGTTGAACCAGGGTTTACTAACTATGGCTACACCTTC. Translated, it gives CSVEPGFTNYGYTF.

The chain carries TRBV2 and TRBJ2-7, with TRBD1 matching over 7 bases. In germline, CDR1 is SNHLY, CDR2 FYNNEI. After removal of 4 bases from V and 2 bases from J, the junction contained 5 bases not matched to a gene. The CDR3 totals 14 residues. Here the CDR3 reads CASSVRDSPYEQYF. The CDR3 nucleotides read TGTGCCAGCAGTGTCCGGGACAGTCCCTACGAGCAGTACTTC.

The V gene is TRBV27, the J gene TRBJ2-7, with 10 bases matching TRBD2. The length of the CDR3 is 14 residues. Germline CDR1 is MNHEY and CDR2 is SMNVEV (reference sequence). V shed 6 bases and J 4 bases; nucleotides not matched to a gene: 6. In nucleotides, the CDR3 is TGTGCCAGCAGGGCTAGCGGGAGTAATTACGAGCAGTACTTC. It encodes CASRASGSNYEQYF.

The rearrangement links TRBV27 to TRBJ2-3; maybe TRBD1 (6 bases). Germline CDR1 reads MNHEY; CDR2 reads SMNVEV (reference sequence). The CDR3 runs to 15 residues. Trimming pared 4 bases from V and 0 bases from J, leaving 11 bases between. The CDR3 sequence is CASSSGQISTDTQYF. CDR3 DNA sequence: TGTGCCAGCAGTTCCGGACAGATTAGCACAGATACGCAGTATTTT.

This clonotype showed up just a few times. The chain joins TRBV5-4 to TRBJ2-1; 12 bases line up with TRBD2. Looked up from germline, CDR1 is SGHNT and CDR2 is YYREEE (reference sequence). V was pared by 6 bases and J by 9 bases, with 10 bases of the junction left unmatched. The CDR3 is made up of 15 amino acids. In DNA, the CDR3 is TGTGCCAGCACCCCGTTGACTAGCGGGGGTGCTGAGCAGTTCTTC. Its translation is CASTPLTSGGAEQFF.

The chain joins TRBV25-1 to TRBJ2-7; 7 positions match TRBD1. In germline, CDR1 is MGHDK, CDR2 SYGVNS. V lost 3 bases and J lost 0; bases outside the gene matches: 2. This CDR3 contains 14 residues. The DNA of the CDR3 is TGTGCCAGCAGTGAGACAGGGAGCTCCTACGAGCAGTACTTC. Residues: CASSETGSSYEQYF.

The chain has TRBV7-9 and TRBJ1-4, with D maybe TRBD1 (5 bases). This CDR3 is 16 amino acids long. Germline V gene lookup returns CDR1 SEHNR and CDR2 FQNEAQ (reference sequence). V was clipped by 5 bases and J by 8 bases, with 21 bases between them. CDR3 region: CASSETGAGFLEKLFF. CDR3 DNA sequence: TGTGCCAGCAGCGAAACAGGAGCAGGGTTTTTAGAAAAACTGTTTTTT.

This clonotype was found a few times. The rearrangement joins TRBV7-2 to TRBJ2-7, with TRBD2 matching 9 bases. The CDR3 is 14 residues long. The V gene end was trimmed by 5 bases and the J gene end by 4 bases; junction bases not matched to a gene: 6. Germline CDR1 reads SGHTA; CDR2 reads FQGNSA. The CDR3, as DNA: TGTGCCAGCAGCCCGGGGACTAGCAGGTACGAGCAGTACTTC. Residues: CASSPGTSRYEQYF.

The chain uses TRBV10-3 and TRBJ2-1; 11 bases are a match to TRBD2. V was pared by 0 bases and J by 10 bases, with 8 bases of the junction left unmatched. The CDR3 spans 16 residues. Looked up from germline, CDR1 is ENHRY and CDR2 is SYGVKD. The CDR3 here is CAISESVAGGPGEQFF. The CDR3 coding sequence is TGTGCCATCAGTGAGTCGGTAGCGGGAGGGCCTGGCGAGCAGTTCTTC.

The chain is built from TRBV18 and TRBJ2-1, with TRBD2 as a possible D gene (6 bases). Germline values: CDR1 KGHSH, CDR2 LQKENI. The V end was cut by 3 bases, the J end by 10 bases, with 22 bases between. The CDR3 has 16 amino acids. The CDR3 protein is CASSPDSGAPRGEQFF. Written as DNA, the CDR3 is TGTGCCAGCTCACCGGACTCGGGAGCACCTCGAGGGGAGCAGTTCTTC.

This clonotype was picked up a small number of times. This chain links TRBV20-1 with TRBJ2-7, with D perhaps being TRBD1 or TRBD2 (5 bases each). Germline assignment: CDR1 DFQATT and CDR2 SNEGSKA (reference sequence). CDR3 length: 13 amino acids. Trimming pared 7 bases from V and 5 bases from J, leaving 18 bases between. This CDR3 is CSVLGPSLDEQYF. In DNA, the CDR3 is TGCAGTGTACTGGGACCTAGCCTCGACGAGCAGTACTTC.

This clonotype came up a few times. The CDR3 region has the DNA TGCGCCAGCAGTCAATCGGGCGGAGCGGCGGGGACAGATACGCAGTATTTT. It specifies CASSQSGGAAGTDTQYF. The chain uses TRBV23-1 and TRBJ2-3, with D maybe TRBD2 (6 bases). TRBV23-1 is annotated as an ORF whose role is uncertain. This CDR3 is 17 amino acids long. V was shortened by 0 bases and J by 3 bases, with 16 bases between the two germline ends.

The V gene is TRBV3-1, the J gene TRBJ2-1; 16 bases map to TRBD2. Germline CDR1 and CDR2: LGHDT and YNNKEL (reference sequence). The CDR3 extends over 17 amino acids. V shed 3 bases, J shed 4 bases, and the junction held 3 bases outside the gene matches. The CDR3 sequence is CASSQPGLAGGYNEQFF. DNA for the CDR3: TGTGCCAGCAGCCAGCCGGGACTAGCGGGAGGGTACAATGAGCAGTTCTTC.

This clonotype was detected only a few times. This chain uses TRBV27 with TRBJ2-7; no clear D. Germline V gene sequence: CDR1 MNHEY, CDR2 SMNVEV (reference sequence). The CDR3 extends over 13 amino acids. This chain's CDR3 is CAVARTPRDEQYF. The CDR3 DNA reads TGTGCAGTCGCGAGAACACCTCGGGACGAGCAGTACTTC.

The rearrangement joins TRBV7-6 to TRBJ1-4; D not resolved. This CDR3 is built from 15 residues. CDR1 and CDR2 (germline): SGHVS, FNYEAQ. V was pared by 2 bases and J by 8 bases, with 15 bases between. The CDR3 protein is CASSLPIWVGEKLFF. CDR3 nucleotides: TGTGCCAGCAGCTTACCGATTTGGGTGGGGGAAAAACTGTTTTTT.

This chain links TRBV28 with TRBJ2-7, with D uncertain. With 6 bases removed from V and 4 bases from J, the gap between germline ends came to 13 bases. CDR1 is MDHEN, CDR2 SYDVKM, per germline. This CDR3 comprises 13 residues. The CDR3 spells CASSLPDIYEQYF. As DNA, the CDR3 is TGTGCCAGCAGCCTTCCGGATATATACGAGCAGTACTTC.